The present entry profiles one T cell receptor (beta chain) with its context. The sample originates from a study of blood T cell repertoires in COVID-19. The CDR3 contains 13 residues. The V gene end was trimmed by 3 bases and the J gene end by 4 bases; junction bases not matched to a gene: 2. Germline V gene sequence: CDR1 MDHEN, CDR2 SYDVKM. TCRdb keeps only in-frame clones here, not all; method: immunoSEQ multiplex PCR. The sample yields approximately 55,000 clones, more than 70% seen once. The chain employs TRBV28 and TRBJ1-1; 7 bases are shared with TRBD1. Sequences were obtained from peripheral blood. The clonotype originates from a man younger than 45 with COVID-19, enrolled during active disease. The CDR3 DNA follows: TGTGCCAGCAGTTTCAGGGGGGTCACTGAAGCTTTCTTT. This sequence encodes CASSFRGVTEAFF.